A single sample gave rise to the 25 T cell receptor beta chains below, sequenced in a study of tumor-infiltrating lymphocytes in localized non-small cell lung cancer. Profiled with immunoSEQ multiplex PCR; TCRdb holds only in-frame clones, not every one. There are approximately 12,000 clones in the sample; approximately 70% occur only once, and about 10% lies in the top ten. Source material: uninvolved lung tissue not adjacent to the tumor. The receptors derive from a human donor with non-small cell lung cancer.

This clone appeared a few times. This sequence joins TRBV6-5 and TRBJ1-1; D might be TRBD1 (6 bases). Germline V lookup: CDR1 MNHEY, CDR2 SVGAGI. With 5 bases removed from V and 0 bases from J, the gap between germline ends came to 10 bases. CDR3 length: 14 amino acids. The CDR3 region is CASSERQVNTEAFF. In nucleotides, the CDR3 is TGTGCCAGCAGTGAACGACAGGTGAACACTGAAGCTTTCTTT.

The V call is TRBV28, the J call TRBJ1-2, with D perhaps TRBD1 (5 bases). In germline, CDR1 is MDHEN, CDR2 SYDVKM. V was cut by 6 bases and J by 8 bases, with 19 bases left in between. This CDR3 contains 14 residues. The CDR3 here is CASSLGRAGSGYTF. CDR3 nucleotides: TGTGCCAGCAGCCTAGGCCGGGCAGGGAGCGGCTACACCTTC.

As regards this clone: The sample contains more than one DNA sequence encoding this CDR3. The chain has TRBV11-2 and TRBJ1-3; the D is unclear. CDR3 length equals 17 residues. Germline CDR1 reads SGHAT; CDR2 reads FQNNGV. With 1 base removed from V and 0 bases from J, the gap between germline ends came to 13 bases. The CDR3 spells CASSLVSGGSSGNTIYF. CDR3 in DNA: TGTGCCAGCAGCTTAGTTAGTGGTGGGAGCTCTGGAAACACCATATATTTT.

Note on this clone: The sample contains more than one DNA sequence encoding this CDR3. The CDR3 nucleotides read TGTGCCAGCAGCTTAGGTCCCGGGGTGGGAGAGACCCAGTACTTC. Encoded protein: CASSLGPGVGETQYF. The V and J genes are TRBV7-2 and TRBJ2-5, with TRBD2 as a possible D gene (5 bases). The V gene's germline CDR1 is SGHTA and CDR2 FQGNSA. The CDR3 is 15 amino acids. V was clipped by 1 base and J by 4 bases, with 13 bases between them.

This clone was picked up a small number of times. The CDR3 sequence is CASSEYQRQGLDEQYF. The CDR3 DNA is TGTGCCAGCAGTGAATATCAGAGACAGGGTCTCGACGAGCAGTACTTC. V and J are TRBV6-1 and TRBJ2-7; TRBD1 matches 7 bases. The V gene end was trimmed by 2 bases and the J gene end by 5 bases; junction bases not matched to a gene: 12. The germline V gene has CDR1 MNHNS and CDR2 SASEGT. The CDR3 covers 16 residues.

This clone is medium-sized by share. V is TRBV27 and J is TRBJ1-4; 7 bases fit TRBD1. Trimming cost V 5 bases and J 7 bases; bases outside gene matches: 16. Per germline, CDR1 MNHEY and CDR2 SMNVEV (reference sequence). This CDR3 contains 17 residues. This chain's CDR3 is CASSRLLKTGKVEKLFF. The DNA for the CDR3 is TGTGCCAGCAGTAGACTTCTCAAGACAGGGAAGGTTGAAAAACTGTTTTTT.

J is TRBJ2-2 and V is TRBV28; D is possibly TRBD1 (5 bases). Looked up from germline, CDR1 is MDHEN and CDR2 is SYDVKM. The CDR3 is 15 residues long. The V gene lost 2 bases and the J gene lost 8 bases, with 15 bases spanning the gap. CDR3 sequence: CASSLRQGLTGELFF. The CDR3 coding sequence is TGTGCCAGCAGTTTAAGGCAGGGTTTAACTGGGGAGCTGTTTTTT.

V gene TRBV5-5 combines with J gene TRBJ2-1; possible D gene TRBD2, 6 bases. The CDR3 spans 15 residues. The V end was cut by 3 bases, the J end by 7 bases, with 17 bases between. The germline V gene encodes CDR1 SGHKS and CDR2 YYEKEE (reference sequence). CDR3 nucleotide sequence: TGTGCCAGCAGCTCCGGGGGTCGAGGGCGAAATGAGCAGTTCTTC. Amino acid sequence: CASSSGGRGRNEQFF.

The genes are TRBV2 and TRBJ2-7, with 7 bases aligning to TRBD2. Trimming took 3 bases from V and 5 from J; bases not matched to a gene: 16. CDR1 SNHLY and CDR2 FYNNEI come from the germline V gene. This CDR3 comprises 17 residues. CDR3 coding DNA: TGTGCCAGCAGTGAGACGCCCCTGGGGAGGGTAGCCGACGAGCAGTACTTC. Translation: CASSETPLGRVADEQYF.

The V gene is TRBV11-3, the J gene TRBJ2-5; possibly TRBD2 for D (5 bases). The V gene's germline CDR1 is SGHNT and CDR2 YENEEA. The CDR3 is made up of 13 amino acids. Trimming removed 4 bases at V and 2 bases at J, with 8 bases between. Here the CDR3 reads CASSSDSQETQYF. CDR3 DNA sequence: TGTGCCAGCAGCTCGGACTCACAAGAGACCCAGTACTTC.

Judged by abundance, this clone is medium-sized. Different DNA sequences within this sample yield the same CDR3. V gene TRBV5-4 combines with J gene TRBJ1-4; TRBD1 aligns across 7 bases. Germline V gives CDR1 SGHNT, CDR2 YYREEE (reference sequence). V lost 1 base and J lost 0; bases outside the gene matches: 3. There are 16 residues in the CDR3. The CDR3 reads CASSLTGDATNEKLFF. The CDR3 region has the DNA TGTGCCAGCAGCTTGACAGGGGATGCAACTAATGAAAAACTGTTTTTT.

The CDR3 nucleotides are TGTGCCAGCAGCCAAAGGACGGATCCGCGGGAGACCCAGTACTTC. It encodes CASSQRTDPRETQYF. V gene TRBV4-2 combines with J gene TRBJ2-5, with no clear D. Germline V CDR1 and CDR2: LGHNA, YNFKEQ. V was pared by 2 bases and J by 5 bases, with 15 bases between. This CDR3 spans 15 amino acids.

J is TRBJ2-5 and V is TRBV20-1; TRBD2 might be the D (7 bases). Germline V gene data show CDR1 as DFQATT and CDR2 as SNEGSKA (reference sequence). The CDR3 has 11 amino acids. Trimming took 6 bases from V and 5 from J, leaving 10 bases between them. The CDR3, as DNA: TGCAGTGCAGAGGGGGGGGAGACCCAGTACTTC. Residues: CSAEGGETQYF.

V gene TRBV14 combines with J gene TRBJ1-3; D gene uncertain. V was trimmed by 0 bases and J by 4 bases, leaving 16 bases between them. The CDR3 covers 17 residues. CDR1 is SGHDN, CDR2 FVKESK, per germline. The CDR3 loop is CASSQDPGLNPGNTIYF. The CDR3, as DNA: TGTGCCAGCAGCCAAGACCCTGGCCTGAACCCGGGAAACACCATATATTTT.

The chain has TRBV7-2 and TRBJ2-5, with TRBD2 matching 10 bases. CDR3 length equals 19 residues. Unmatched junction bases numbered 16, after V lost 2 bases and J lost 4 bases. Germline V CDR1 and CDR2: SGHTA, FQGNSA. The CDR3 coding sequence is TGTGCCAGCAGCTTACGGCCTAGCGGGAGCCTTTATCCGGGAGAGACCCAGTACTTC. Translating it yields CASSLRPSGSLYPGETQYF.

The chain links TRBV11-2 to TRBJ2-7, with D possibly being TRBD1 (6 bases). Per germline, CDR1 SGHAT and CDR2 FQNNGV. V lost 5 bases and J lost 4, with 18 bases in between. The length of the CDR3 is 15 residues. CDR3 in DNA: TGTGCCAGCAGCCAAATCGCAGGGGCTAGGTACGAGCAGTACTTC. This gives the protein CASSQIAGARYEQYF.

CDR3 sequence (DNA): TGTGCCAGCAGTTACTCTTACAGGGAGGTCTATGGCTACACCTTC. Amino acid sequence: CASSYSYREVYGYTF. The chain couples TRBV6-5 to TRBJ1-2, with a weak D call TRBD1 (6 bases). With 0 bases removed from V and 4 bases from J, the gap between germline ends came to 12 bases. The CDR3 runs 15 residues. CDR1 is MNHEY, CDR2 SVGAGI, per germline.

The J gene is TRBJ2-5, the V gene TRBV18; D uncertain. The CDR3 runs to 14 residues. The V and J ends lost 3 bases and 5 bases respectively, with 13 bases between them. Germline V gene sequence: CDR1 KGHSH, CDR2 LQKENI. CDR3 coding DNA: TGTGCCAGCTCACCTGAAGTTCATCGTGAGACCCAGTACTTC. Its translation: CASSPEVHRETQYF.

This clone turned up a few times. This rearrangement joins TRBV4-1 to TRBJ2-1; 11 positions match TRBD2. The CDR3 covers 15 residues. Germline V gives CDR1 MGHRA, CDR2 YSYEKL. Losses at the gene ends were 1 base for V and 4 bases for J; bases not matched to a gene: 0. The chain's CDR3 is CASSQASGRYNEQFF. CDR3 in DNA: TGCGCCAGCAGCCAAGCTAGCGGGAGGTACAATGAGCAGTTCTTC.

V usage is TRBV18 and J usage is TRBJ2-7; D call uncertain. Germline V gives CDR1 KGHSH, CDR2 LQKENI. The CDR3 length is 14 residues. V was pared by 5 bases and J by 1 base, with 12 bases between. Here the CDR3 DNA reads TGTGCCAGCTCAGGCTACAGAGATTCCTACGAGCAGTACTTC. Amino acid sequence: CASSGYRDSYEQYF.

The chain combines TRBV7-2 with TRBJ2-3; 9 bases are shared with TRBD1. The CDR3 is 16 amino acids. The V and J ends lost 2 bases and 4 bases, in that order; junction bases with no gene match: 7. The germline CDR1 and CDR2 sequences are SGHTA and FQGNSA. The CDR3 spells CASSLYRTGESDTQYF. DNA of the CDR3: TGTGCCAGCAGCTTATATAGGACAGGGGAGTCAGATACGCAGTATTTT.

This sequence joins TRBV4-1 and TRBJ2-3; D gene uncertain. The germline gives CDR1 MGHRA, CDR2 YSYEKL. Trimming cost V 1 base and J 2 bases, with 7 bases left between them. There are 14 residues in the CDR3. CDR3 residues: CASSQGIITDTQYF. Here the CDR3 DNA reads TGCGCCAGCAGCCAAGGAATCATCACAGATACGCAGTATTTT.

V usage is TRBV28 and J usage is TRBJ2-5; TRBD1 matches at 8 bases. This CDR3 spans 15 amino acids. From germline, CDR1 is MDHEN and CDR2 SYDVKM. V lost 4 bases to trimming and J lost 5 bases; unmatched junction nucleotides: 9. The CDR3 bases are TGTGCCAGCAGTTCGGCAGGGGGCTATCGGGAGACCCAGTACTTC. This codes for CASSSAGGYRETQYF.

The rearrangement joins TRBV19 to TRBJ1-3; a possible D gene is TRBD1 (5 bases). V lost 6 bases and J 4 bases, leaving 13 bases between the germline ends. The CDR3 loop spans 14 amino acids. Germline V gene lookup returns CDR1 LNHDA and CDR2 SQIVND (reference sequence). The CDR3 spells CASRPQRDGNTIYF. DNA for the CDR3: TGTGCCAGTAGACCCCAGAGGGACGGAAACACCATATATTTT. The whole variable domain, filled in from reference TRBV19 and TRBJ1-3, reads DGGITQSPKYLFRKEGQNVTLSCEQNLNHDAMYWYRQDPGQGLRLIYYSQIVNDFQKGDIAEGYSVSREKKESFPLTVTSAQKNPTAFYLCASRPQRDGNTIYFGEGSWLTVV.

J is TRBJ2-7 and V is TRBV28; the D gene is possibly TRBD2 (5 bases). Trimming left V 6 bases short and J 3 bases short, with 15 bases between. CDR3 length equals 14 residues. Germline CDR1 and CDR2: MDHEN and SYDVKM. The CDR3 sequence: CASRKPGSNYEQYF. The CDR3 DNA follows: TGTGCCAGCAGGAAGCCGGGATCAAACTACGAGCAGTACTTC.